A single sample gave rise to the 3 T cell receptor beta chains below, sequenced in a study of Ad26.COV2.S vaccination and SARS-CoV-2 variants. Using immunoSEQ multiplex PCR, the repertoire was profiled, and TCRdb retains in-frame clones only, with some absent. Of 200,000 to 250,000 clones in the sample, around 87% were seen once. As to treatment: around 19 received Ad26.COV2.S at low or high dose, single or two shots; roughly five received placebo; per-sample allocation not given. Day 63 after the first injection of vaccine or placebo was the sampling time. The material sequenced was peripheral blood, taken in a trial of Ad26.COV2.S vaccine versus placebo. These receptors were taken from a person aged 18-60 years who received the Ad26.COV2.S COVID-19 vaccine or a placebo.

The chain has TRBV10-3 and TRBJ2-7; 7 nucleotides match TRBD2. The CDR3 is 14 amino acids. Germline V gene sequence: CDR1 ENHRY, CDR2 SYGVKD. Losses at the gene ends were 10 bases for V and 2 bases for J; bases not matched to a gene: 11. CDR3 in DNA: TGTGCCACCCATGCTGGGGGGGTCCCCTACGAGCAGTACTTC. Translation: CATHAGGVPYEQYF.

V is TRBV6-5 and J is TRBJ2-1; D perhaps matches TRBD2 (6 bases). Germline lookup yields CDR1 MNHEY and CDR2 SVGAGI. CDR3 length: 15 residues. V lost 8 bases to trimming and J lost 3 bases, with 17 bases between them. In nucleotides, the CDR3 is TGTGCCAGCGCCATGGAGGGATTTGGCTACAATGAGCAGTTCTTC. Translating it yields CASAMEGFGYNEQFF.

The V and J genes are TRBV9 and TRBJ2-7, with D maybe TRBD2 (6 bases). Germline V gene sequence: CDR1 SGDLS, CDR2 YYNGEE. Trimming left V 4 bases short and J 2 bases short, with 19 bases between. The CDR3 loop spans 16 amino acids. In DNA, the CDR3 is TGTGCCAGCAGCCCCAGGGACTTCTACGATCCCTACGAGCAGTACTTC. Encoded protein: CASSPRDFYDPYEQYF.